A single sample gave rise to the 19 T cell receptor beta chains below, sequenced in a study of blood T cell repertoires in COVID-19. Using immunoSEQ multiplex PCR, the repertoire was profiled, and TCRdb retains in-frame clones only, with some absent. The table has nearly 350,000 clones, around 83% seen once. The material sequenced was peripheral blood. The receptors originated from a man between 25 and 39 years old with active or convalescent COVID-19.

This clone was seen only a few times. This chain joins TRBV6-1 and TRBJ1-6, with D unclear. Trimming stripped 2 bases from V and 7 bases from J, with 6 bases between. CDR1 is MNHNS, CDR2 SASEGT, per germline. This CDR3 contains 13 residues. For the CDR3, the DNA is TGTGCCAGCAGTGAACTCCGGAATTCACCCCTCCACTTT. Encoded protein: CASSELRNSPLHF.

V and J are TRBV3-1 (or the pseudogene TRBV3-2) and TRBJ2-3; D unclear. This CDR3 has 15 amino acids. CDR1 is LGHDT, CDR2 YNNKEL, per germline (reference sequence). The germline V and J ends were trimmed by 1 base and 4 bases, with 12 bases remaining between them. Here the CDR3 reads CASSQGPDTSDTQYF. CDR3 DNA: TGTGCCAGCAGCCAAGGCCCCGACACCTCAGATACGCAGTATTTT.

CDR3 loop: CASSSLGSGSPNEQFF. The CDR3 bases are TGTGCCAGCAGCTCCCTAGGGTCAGGGTCCCCGAATGAGCAGTTCTTC. V and J are TRBV11-2 and TRBJ2-1; D is possibly TRBD1 (5 bases). The CDR3 length is 16 residues. V shed 4 bases and J shed 7 bases, with 20 bases lying between them. Germline-derived CDR1 and CDR2 are SGHAT and FQNNGV. Complete variable domain (other parts from reference TRBV11-2 and TRBJ2-1): EAGVAQSPRYKIIEKRQSVAFWCNPISGHATLYWYQQILGQGPKLLIQFQNNGVVDDSQLPKDRFSAERLKGVDSTLKIQPAKLEDSAVYLCASSSLGSGSPNEQFFGPGTRLTVL.

The chain has TRBV6-1 and TRBJ1-5, with D tentatively TRBD1 (6 bases). There are 15 residues in the CDR3. Germline assignment: CDR1 MNHNS and CDR2 SASEGT. V gave up 2 bases and J gave up 6 bases, with 14 bases separating them. CDR3 sequence reads: CASSENRGAIQPQHF. The CDR3, as DNA: TGTGCCAGCAGTGAAAATCGGGGGGCGATTCAGCCCCAGCATTTT.

The J gene is TRBJ1-1, the V gene TRBV27; no clear D. V lost 10 bases and J lost 7, with 13 bases in between. The germline V gene encodes CDR1 MNHEY and CDR2 SMNVEV (reference sequence). This CDR3 comprises 11 residues. The DNA for the CDR3 is TGTGCCACCAGCTTTCGGGATGAAGCTTTCTTT. It is translated as CATSFRDEAFF.

This clone has only one observation. The chain recombines TRBV5-1 with TRBJ1-4; 7 nucleotides match TRBD1. CDR1 is SGHRS and CDR2 is YFSETQ in the germline V gene. The CDR3 spans 15 residues. J gave up 7 bases and V 1 base, and 7 bases lay outside the gene matches. The CDR3 sequence: CASSLTYGTAEKLFF. The CDR3 bases are TGCGCCAGCAGCTTGACCTACGGGACAGCTGAAAAACTGTTTTTT.

This rearrangement joins TRBV7-9 to TRBJ1-5; D gene ambiguous. V was shortened by 4 bases and J by 0 bases, with 7 bases between the two germline ends. This CDR3 is 14 amino acids long. The germline V gene encodes CDR1 SEHNR and CDR2 FQNEAQ (reference sequence). The CDR3: CASSSGVSNQPQHF. The CDR3 DNA follows: TGTGCCAGCAGCTCCGGGGTTAGCAATCAGCCCCAGCATTTT.

The chain joins TRBV7-2 to TRBJ1-2; maybe TRBD1 (6 bases). The CDR3 totals 18 residues. Germline CDR1 and CDR2: SGHTA and FQGNSA. V was cut by 0 bases and J by 0 bases, with 17 bases left in between. CDR3 nucleotides: TGTGCCAGCAGCTTAGCGGGGGGGGCCCTAGGAGCTAACTATGGCTACACCTTC. It codes for CASSLAGGALGANYGYTF.

This clone has more than one count but fewer than ten. The rearrangement uses TRBV3-1 (or the pseudogene TRBV3-2) and TRBJ1-3; D call uncertain. In germline, CDR1 is LGHDT, CDR2 YNNKEL (reference sequence). The V gene lost 0 bases and the J gene lost 3 bases, with 9 bases spanning the gap. This CDR3 has 15 amino acids. CDR3 sequence: CASSQDQVGGNTIYF. In DNA, the CDR3 is TGTGCCAGCAGCCAAGATCAGGTTGGTGGAAACACCATATATTTT.

The rearrangement links TRBV2 to TRBJ2-3, with 10 bases matching TRBD2. The CDR3 extends over 17 amino acids. Germline V gene lookup returns CDR1 SNHLY and CDR2 FYNNEI. The ends lost 6 bases at V and 4 bases at J; junction bases unmatched: 13. As DNA, the CDR3 is TGTGCCAGCAGAGGGCTGAAGAGCGGGAGGGCCCCAGATACGCAGTATTTT. Protein: CASRGLKSGRAPDTQYF. The full variable domain, in which reference TRBV2 and TRBJ2-3 provide the parts outside the CDR3, is EPEVTQTPSHQVTQMGQEVILRCVPISNHLYFYWYRQILGQKVEFLVSFYNNEISEKSEIFDDQFSVERPDGSNFTLKIRSTKLEDSAMYFCASRGLKSGRAPDTQYFGPGTRLTVL.

V and J are TRBV7-9 and TRBJ2-7; no firm D call. Germline V lookup: CDR1 SEHNR, CDR2 FQNEAQ (reference sequence). The CDR3 is made up of 15 amino acids. With 3 bases removed from V and 0 bases from J, the gap between germline ends came to 12 bases. DNA of the CDR3: TGTGCCAGCAGCTTCTTAACTCCCCTCTCCTACGAGCAGTACTTC. Its translation is CASSFLTPLSYEQYF. Full variable domain (remainder filled in from reference TRBV7-9 and TRBJ2-7): DTGVSQNPRHKITKRGQNVTFRCDPISEHNRLYWYRQTLGQGPEFLTYFQNEAQLEKSRLLSDRFSAERPKGSFSTLEIQRTEQGDSAMYLCASSFLTPLSYEQYFGPGTRLTVT.

The chain joins TRBV19 to TRBJ2-7; TRBD1 agrees at 9 bases. Germline V CDR1 and CDR2: LNHDA, SQIVND (reference sequence). Trimming at V came to 3 bases and at J to 3 bases, leaving 9 bases not matched to a gene. The CDR3 runs to 16 residues. DNA for the CDR3: TGTGCCAGTAGTATTTCAAGAGGACAGGGGATCTACGAGCAGTACTTC. Protein: CASSISRGQGIYEQYF. The complete variable domain, with remaining parts taken from reference TRBV19 and TRBJ2-7, reads DGGITQSPKYLFRKEGQNVTLSCEQNLNHDAMYWYRQDPGQGLRLIYYSQIVNDFQKGDIAEGYSVSREKKESFPLTVTSAQKNPTAFYLCASSISRGQGIYEQYFGPGTRLTVT.

The gene calls are TRBV5-4 and TRBJ2-2; 8 bases line up with TRBD1. The V segment lost 3 bases and the J segment 0 bases; nucleotides outside the gene matches: 4. Germline CDR1 and CDR2: SGHNT and YYREEE (reference sequence). The CDR3 covers 16 residues. The CDR3 DNA reads as TGTGCCAGCAGCTGGGGACAGGCCACGAACACCGGGGAGCTGTTTTTT. It yields the protein CASSWGQATNTGELFF.

The rearrangement joins TRBV7-3 to TRBJ2-3; perhaps TRBD2 as D (6 bases). Trimming took off 9 bases at V and 3 bases at J, with 16 bases between the two ends. The CDR3 runs 14 residues. Germline V CDR1 and CDR2: SGHTA, FQGTGA. The CDR3 DNA reads as TGTGCCAGTAGGGACTGGTTAAAGACAGATACGCAGTATTTT. This codes for CASRDWLKTDTQYF.

This clone has a count of ten or more. J is TRBJ2-1 and V is TRBV11-3, with D possibly TRBD2 on 5 matching bases. Trimming removed 5 bases from V and 10 bases from J, with 12 bases in between. Germline CDR1 SGHNT, CDR2 YENEEA. The CDR3 length is 12 residues. This CDR3 reads CASSQESGEQFF. The DNA of the CDR3 is TGTGCCAGCAGCCAAGAGAGCGGAGAGCAGTTCTTC.

The chain employs TRBV24-1 and TRBJ2-1; 7 nucleotides agree with TRBD1. This CDR3 is built from 13 residues. Germline CDR1 reads KGHDR; CDR2 reads SFDVKD. The V and J ends lost 5 bases and 7 bases, in that order; junction bases with no gene match: 4. The DNA for the CDR3 is TGTGCCACCAGTGTCGACAGGGTTAATGAGCAGTTCTTC. Translated: CATSVDRVNEQFF.

This chain links TRBV15 with TRBJ2-2; 9 nucleotides align to TRBD1. J lost 9 bases, V lost 5 bases, and 10 bases had no gene match. Germline CDR1 reads LNHNV; CDR2 reads YYDKDF (reference sequence). The CDR3 contains 15 residues. The CDR3 nucleotides are TGTGCCACCAGCGTAACAGGGGGCGAGAGGAGGGAGCTGTTTTTT. Its protein is CATSVTGGERRELFF.

The rearrangement uses TRBV10-3 and TRBJ1-4, with a possible D match to TRBD1 (6 bases). Germline V gene lookup returns CDR1 ENHRY and CDR2 SYGVKD. V was shortened by 6 bases and J by 4 bases, with 15 bases between the two germline ends. This CDR3 is built from 15 residues. CDR3 coding DNA: TGTGCCATCAGCCCGGGGGGCGGAGGTAATGAAAAACTGTTTTTT. Translating gives CAISPGGGGNEKLFF.

This chain links TRBV4-3 with TRBJ2-2; D may be TRBD2 (5 bases). Germline CDR1 LGHNA, CDR2 YSLEER. V dropped 0 bases and J dropped 4 bases, with 12 bases sitting between them. The CDR3 runs 16 residues. CDR3 DNA: TGCGCCAGCAGCCAAGATCCGGTGAGGGCCACCGGGGAGCTGTTTTTT. Translated: CASSQDPVRATGELFF.